Below, 8 T cell receptor beta chains from the same sample are listed, as sequenced in a study of blood T cell repertoires in COVID-19. Generated by immunoSEQ multiplex PCR, the TCRdb table keeps only in-frame clones and is missing some. The repertoire includes approximately 200,000 clones, roughly nine tenths of them detected once, and 2% to 2.5% sits in the top ten. Specimen: PBMCs or T cells enriched from blood (not recorded which). The source is a woman aged 25 to 39 who had recovered from COVID-19.

J is TRBJ2-7 and V is TRBV29-1; D possibly corresponds to TRBD2 (5 bases). The germline CDR1 and CDR2 sequences are SQVTM and ANQGSEA. With 1 base removed from V and 3 bases from J, the gap between germline ends came to 16 bases. The CDR3 sequence is 15 residues long. CDR3 coding DNA: TGCAGCGTTGAAGGCTCAGGCTTACTAGGCTACGAGCAGTACTTC. This gives the protein CSVEGSGLLGYEQYF.

A few counts support this clone. In DNA form, the CDR3 reads TGTGCCAGCAGCGGGGGACAGGTCAATCAGCCCCAGCATTTT. Translating gives CASSGGQVNQPQHF. The rearrangement uses TRBV7-9 and TRBJ1-5; 8 bases fit TRBD1. The CDR3 is 14 amino acids. With V trimmed by 5 bases and J by 3 bases, 3 bases remained unmatched. Germline V lookup: CDR1 SEHNR, CDR2 FQNEAQ (reference sequence).

This clone has a handful of counts. This chain joins TRBV19 and TRBJ1-2, with D possibly TRBD1 on 6 matching bases. CDR3 length equals 13 residues. Trimming pared 6 bases from V and 3 bases from J, leaving 11 bases between. Germline CDR1 LNHDA, CDR2 SQIVND (reference sequence). The CDR3 reads CASRAQGHYGYTF. As DNA, the CDR3 is TGTGCCAGTAGAGCCCAGGGGCACTATGGCTACACCTTC.

This clone was detected once. The gene calls are TRBV7-3 and TRBJ2-3; 12 nucleotides align to TRBD2. The V and J ends lost 4 bases and 4 bases, in that order; junction bases with no gene match: 3. Germline V gives CDR1 SGHTA, CDR2 FQGTGA. CDR3 size: 15 residues. Here the CDR3 DNA reads TGTGCCAGCAGCTCGGGACTAGCGGGTGCAGATACGCAGTATTTT. It yields the protein CASSSGLAGADTQYF. The full variable domain, in which reference TRBV7-3 and TRBJ2-3 provide the parts outside the CDR3, is GAGVSQTPSNKVTEKGKYVELRCDPISGHTALYWYRQSLGQGPEFLIYFQGTGAADDSGLPNDRFFAVRPEGSVSTLKIQRTERGDSAVYLCASSSGLAGADTQYFGPGTRLTVL.

This chain joins TRBV11-3 and TRBJ2-1, with 8 bases aligning to TRBD2. The germline CDR1 and CDR2 sequences are SGHNT and YENEEA. CDR3 length: 15 amino acids. V lost 4 bases, J lost 4 bases, and 6 bases stayed unmatched. CDR3 in DNA: TGTGCCAGCAGCTCGGGAGGGGGGATGTACAATGAGCAGTTCTTC. Protein: CASSSGGGMYNEQFF.

The chain uses TRBV2 and TRBJ1-3; D not resolved. The germline CDR1 and CDR2 sequences are SNHLY and FYNNEI. The CDR3 totals 14 residues. V lost 6 bases and J lost 0, with 9 bases in between. CDR3 residues: CASRRTTSGNTIYF. CDR3 DNA sequence: TGTGCCAGCAGGAGGACTACCTCTGGAAACACCATATATTTT.

The rearrangement joins TRBV6-2 or TRBV6-3 to TRBJ2-7, with a possible D match to TRBD1 (6 bases). The CDR3 extends over 15 amino acids. V was pared by 0 bases and J by 0 bases, with 9 bases between. CDR1 and CDR2 (germline): MNHEY, SVGEGT. Here the CDR3 DNA reads TGTGCCAGCAGTTACTCGACGGACAGCTCCTACGAGCAGTACTTC. Residues: CASSYSTDSSYEQYF.

The chain couples TRBV6-5 to TRBJ2-7, with unresolved D. CDR3 length: 12 residues. V was clipped by 5 bases and J by 4 bases, with 9 bases between them. Germline V gene data show CDR1 as MNHEY and CDR2 as SVGAGI. The chain's CDR3 is CASSPHKYEQYF. CDR3 bases: TGTGCCAGCAGTCCTCACAAATACGAGCAGTACTTC.